These T cell receptor beta chains were read from a single sample in a study of technical replicates of blood from a handful of donors. Using immunoSEQ multiplex PCR, the repertoire was profiled, and TCRdb retains in-frame clones only, with some absent. Counted here are around 68,000 clones, 75% to 95% occurring once; the ten biggest clones make up 0.3% to 0.4%. The sample was T cells isolated from PBMCs. The receptor source for this set is a human donor in good health. Some clones in this sample may be carry-over from other donors' samples. CDR3s leave out the opening cysteine and the closing phenylalanine or tryptophan. The D gene is left open where the match is weak.

cdr3_length,v_call,d_call,cdr3_aa
13,TRBV5-1,.,ASSLGPRAGTEAF
18,TRBV28,TRBD2,ASSSLGGSGRKESSYEQY
10,TRBV4-1,.,ASSHENYGYT
13,TRBV29-1,TRBD1,SVGLGQGRWTEAF
11,TRBV7-2,.,ASNWGPNTEAF
11,TRBV4-1,.,ASSQYMNQPQH
14,TRBV28,TRBD1,ASRKLPGQGYYEQY
13,TRBV9,TRBD2,ASSVEPSGEYEQY
12,TRBV4-1,.,ASSLVSVTDTQY
10,TRBV5-1,.,ASSQGSYEQY
14,TRBV7-9,TRBD1,ASSLIPGGYDYEQY
10,TRBV2,.,ASSPLGSEQY
12,TRBV19,TRBD1,ASSGTGGVHEQY
10,TRBV6-6,.,ASNHQGGELF
9,TRBV20-1,.,SARVSTEAF
15,TRBV13,.,ASSLGSGTGSTDTQY
12,TRBV6-5,.,ASSYVASDTEAF
13,TRBV5-1,.,ASSLGTVSGNTIY
11,TRBV5-1,.,ASSSSLNYEQY
13,TRBV6-5,TRBD1,ASRGRQGLAHEQY
14,TRBV5-1,TRBD1,ASSPGTGPIGGELF
11,TRBV6-5,.,ASSYQANNEQF
15,TRBV27,TRBD1,ASSLSIGGTVKSPLH
10,TRBV5-1,.,ASSLSGYEQY
12,TRBV2,.,ASRSRVAGYEQY
10,TRBV14,.,ASSQVGGEQY